A single TCR beta chain is shown here with its context. The antigen is undetermined. The CDR3 covers 17 residues. Germline V lookup: CDR1 MNHEY, CDR2 SVGAGI. The sample is drawn from a study of T cells after yellow fever vaccination. TCRdb reanalysed the 5' RACE reads using MiXCR and keeps one entry per CDR3 protein. The sample has around 300,000 distinct CDR3 sequences, around 13% seen once; the top ten hold roughly 0.5%. Whole-study findings and limits: FACS-sorted repertoires might harbor abundant contaminating clonotypes from the bulk population.

This chain links TRBV6-5 with TRBJ2-3; D call uncertain. The DNA matches TRBJ1-5 better at its end, which makes the J call doubtful. This clonotype was obtained from a man younger than 45 who received the YFV17D yellow fever vaccine. Material: CD4+ T cells sorted from PBMCs, obtained 45 days after the yellow fever booster vaccination. CDR3 bases: TGTGCCAGCAGCGGACTAGCGGGAGCCTCCCCTACAGATACGCAGCATTTT. It specifies CASSGLAGASPTDTQHF.